This TCR beta chain emerged from a study of CD8 T cells in ankylosing spondylitis. This clonotype was picked up many times. TCRdb called the 5' RACE reads again in MiXCR, with one record for every CDR3 protein. The repertoire holds approximately 250,000 distinct CDR3 sequences, with over 9.5% as singletons. With 4 bases clipped from V and 6 bases from J, the junction kept 2 bases outside the gene matches. The CDR3 contains 13 residues. Germline CDR1 and CDR2: MNHNS and SASEGT. This chain links TRBV6-1 with TRBJ2-1, with 8 bases aligning to TRBD1. The clonotype comes from a male donor with ankylosing spondylitis or in good health (not recorded which). The material sequenced was blood, either unsorted or a sorted T cell fraction (not recorded which). CDR3 in amino acids: CASSATGVNEQFF. The CDR3 DNA is TGTGCCAGCAGTGCGACAGGGGTCAATGAGCAGTTCTTC.